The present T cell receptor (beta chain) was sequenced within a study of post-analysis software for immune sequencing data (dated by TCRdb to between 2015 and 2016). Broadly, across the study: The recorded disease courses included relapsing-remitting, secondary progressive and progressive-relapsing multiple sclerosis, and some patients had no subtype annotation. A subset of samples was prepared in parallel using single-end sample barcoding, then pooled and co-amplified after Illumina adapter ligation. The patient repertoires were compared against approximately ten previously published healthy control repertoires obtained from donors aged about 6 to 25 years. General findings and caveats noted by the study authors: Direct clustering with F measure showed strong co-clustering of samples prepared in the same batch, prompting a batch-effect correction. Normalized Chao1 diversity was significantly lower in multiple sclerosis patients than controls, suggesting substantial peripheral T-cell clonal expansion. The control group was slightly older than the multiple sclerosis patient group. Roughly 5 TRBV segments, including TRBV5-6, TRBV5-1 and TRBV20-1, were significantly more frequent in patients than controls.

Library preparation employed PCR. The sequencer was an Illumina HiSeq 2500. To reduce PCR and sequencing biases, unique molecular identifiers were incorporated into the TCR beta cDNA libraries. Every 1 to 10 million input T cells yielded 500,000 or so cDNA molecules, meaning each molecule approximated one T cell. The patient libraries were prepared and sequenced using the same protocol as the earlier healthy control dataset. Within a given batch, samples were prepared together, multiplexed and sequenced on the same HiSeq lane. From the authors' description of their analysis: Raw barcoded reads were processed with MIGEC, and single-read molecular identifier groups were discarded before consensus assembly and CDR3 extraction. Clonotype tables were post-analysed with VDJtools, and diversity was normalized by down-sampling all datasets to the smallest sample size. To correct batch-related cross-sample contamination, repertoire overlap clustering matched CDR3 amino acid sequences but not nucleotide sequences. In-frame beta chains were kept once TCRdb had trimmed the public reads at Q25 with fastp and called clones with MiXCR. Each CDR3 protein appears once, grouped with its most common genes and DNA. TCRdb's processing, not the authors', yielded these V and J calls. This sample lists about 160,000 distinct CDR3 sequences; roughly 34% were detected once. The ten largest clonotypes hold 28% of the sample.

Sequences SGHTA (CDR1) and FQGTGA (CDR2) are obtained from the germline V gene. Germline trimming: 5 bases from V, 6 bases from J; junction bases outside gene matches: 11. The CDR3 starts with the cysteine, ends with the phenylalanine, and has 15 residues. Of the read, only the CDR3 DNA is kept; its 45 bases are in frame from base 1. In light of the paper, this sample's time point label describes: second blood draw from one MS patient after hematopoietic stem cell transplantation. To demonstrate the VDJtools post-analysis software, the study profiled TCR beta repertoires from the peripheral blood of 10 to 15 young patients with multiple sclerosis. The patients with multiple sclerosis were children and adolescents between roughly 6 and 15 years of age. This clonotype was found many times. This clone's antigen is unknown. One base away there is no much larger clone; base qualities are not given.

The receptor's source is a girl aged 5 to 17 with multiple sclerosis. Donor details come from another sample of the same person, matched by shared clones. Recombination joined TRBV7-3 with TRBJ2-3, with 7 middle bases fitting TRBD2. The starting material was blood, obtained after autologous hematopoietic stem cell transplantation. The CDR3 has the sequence CASSVSGINGDTQYF. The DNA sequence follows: TGTGCCAGCAGCGTCAGCGGGATTAATGGGGATACGCAGTATTTT.